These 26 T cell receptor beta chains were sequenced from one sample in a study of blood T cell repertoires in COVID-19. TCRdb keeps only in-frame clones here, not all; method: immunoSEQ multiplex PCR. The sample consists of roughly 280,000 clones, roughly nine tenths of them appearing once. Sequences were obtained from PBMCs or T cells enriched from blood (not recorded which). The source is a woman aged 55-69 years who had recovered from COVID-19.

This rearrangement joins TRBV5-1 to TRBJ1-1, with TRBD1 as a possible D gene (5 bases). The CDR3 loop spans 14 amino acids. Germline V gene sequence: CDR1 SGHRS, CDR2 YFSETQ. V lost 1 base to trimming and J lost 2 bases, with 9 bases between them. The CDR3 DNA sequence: TGCGCCAGCAGCTTGAACGGGGGAAACACTGAAGCTTTCTTT. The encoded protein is CASSLNGGNTEAFF. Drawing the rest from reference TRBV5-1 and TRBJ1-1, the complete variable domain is KAGVTQTPRYLIKTRGQQVTLSCSPISGHRSVSWYQQTPGQGLQFLFEYFSETQRNKGNFPGRFSGRQFSNSRSEMNVSTLELGDSALYLCASSLNGGNTEAFFGQGTRLTVV.

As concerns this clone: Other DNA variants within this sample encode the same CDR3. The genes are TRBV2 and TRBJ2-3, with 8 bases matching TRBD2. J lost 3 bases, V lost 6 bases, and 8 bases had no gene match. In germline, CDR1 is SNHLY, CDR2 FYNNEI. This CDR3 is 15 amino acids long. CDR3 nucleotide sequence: TGTGCCAGCAGCCTCCGGACGGGGGGGACAGATACGCAGTATTTT. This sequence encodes CASSLRTGGTDTQYF.

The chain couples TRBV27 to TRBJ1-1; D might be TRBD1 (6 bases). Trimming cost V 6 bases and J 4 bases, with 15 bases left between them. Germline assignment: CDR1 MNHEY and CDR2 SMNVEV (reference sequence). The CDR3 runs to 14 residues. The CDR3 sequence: CASRPWGGGTEAFF. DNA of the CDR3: TGTGCCAGCAGACCTTGGGGAGGGGGCACTGAAGCTTTCTTT.

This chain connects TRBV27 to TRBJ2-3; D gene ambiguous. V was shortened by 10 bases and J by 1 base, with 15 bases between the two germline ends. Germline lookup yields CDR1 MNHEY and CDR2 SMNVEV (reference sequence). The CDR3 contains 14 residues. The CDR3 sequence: CATKRVGGTDTQYF. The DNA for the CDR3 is TGTGCCACCAAACGGGTCGGCGGCACAGATACGCAGTATTTT.

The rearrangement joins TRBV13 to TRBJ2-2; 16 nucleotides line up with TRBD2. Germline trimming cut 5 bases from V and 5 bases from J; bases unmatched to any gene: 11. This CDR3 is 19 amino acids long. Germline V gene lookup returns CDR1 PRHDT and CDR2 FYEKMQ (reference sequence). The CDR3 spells CASSTAGLAGGPGTGELFF. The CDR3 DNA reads TGTGCCAGCAGCACCGCGGGACTAGCGGGAGGGCCGGGGACCGGGGAGCTGTTTTTT.

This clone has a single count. In nucleotides, the CDR3 is TGTGCCAGCGGAAGGGGGGGGGAAGAGACCCAGTACTTC. Translated, it gives CASGRGGEETQYF. The J gene is TRBJ2-5, the V gene TRBV2, with D tentatively TRBD2 (7 bases). The CDR3 extends over 13 amino acids. With 8 bases removed from V and 3 bases from J, the gap between germline ends came to 13 bases. CDR1 and CDR2 from the germline V gene are SNHLY and FYNNEI.

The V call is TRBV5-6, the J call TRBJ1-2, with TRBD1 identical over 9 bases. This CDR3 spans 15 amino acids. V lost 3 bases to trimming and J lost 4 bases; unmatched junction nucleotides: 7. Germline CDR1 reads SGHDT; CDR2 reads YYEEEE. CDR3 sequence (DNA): TGTGCCAGCAGCTCCCGGGCGACAGGGGGCTATGGCTACACCTTC. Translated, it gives CASSSRATGGYGYTF.

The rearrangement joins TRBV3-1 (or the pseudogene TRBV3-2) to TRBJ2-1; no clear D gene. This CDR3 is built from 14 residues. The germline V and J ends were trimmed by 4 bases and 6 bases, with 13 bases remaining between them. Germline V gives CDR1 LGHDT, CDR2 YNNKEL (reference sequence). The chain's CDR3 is CASSPREVFNEQFF. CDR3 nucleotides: TGTGCCAGCAGCCCCCGCGAGGTGTTCAATGAGCAGTTCTTC.

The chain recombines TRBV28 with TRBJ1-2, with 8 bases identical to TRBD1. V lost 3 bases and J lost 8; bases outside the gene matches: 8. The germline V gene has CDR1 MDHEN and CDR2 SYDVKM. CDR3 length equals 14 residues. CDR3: CASSFRDRFVGYTF. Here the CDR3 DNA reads TGTGCCAGCAGTTTCCGGGACAGGTTCGTCGGCTACACCTTC.

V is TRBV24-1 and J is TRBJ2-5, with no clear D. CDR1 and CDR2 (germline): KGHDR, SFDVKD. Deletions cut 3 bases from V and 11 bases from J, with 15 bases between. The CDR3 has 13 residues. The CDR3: CATSDPLSLTQYF. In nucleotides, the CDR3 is TGTGCCACCAGTGATCCACTGAGTTTGACTCAGTACTTC.

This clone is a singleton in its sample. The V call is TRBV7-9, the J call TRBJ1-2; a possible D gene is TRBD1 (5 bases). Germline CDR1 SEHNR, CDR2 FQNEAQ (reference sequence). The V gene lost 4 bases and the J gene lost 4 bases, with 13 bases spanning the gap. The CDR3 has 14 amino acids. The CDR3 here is CASSSGLLGYGYTF. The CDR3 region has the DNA TGTGCCAGCAGCTCAGGGCTATTGGGCTATGGCTACACCTTC.

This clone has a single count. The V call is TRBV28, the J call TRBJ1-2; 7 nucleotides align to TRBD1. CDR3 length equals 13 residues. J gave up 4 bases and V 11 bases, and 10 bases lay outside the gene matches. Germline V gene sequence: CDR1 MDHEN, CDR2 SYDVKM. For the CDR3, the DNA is TGTGCCGGAAAAGACAGGGCAACCTATGGCTACACCTTC. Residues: CAGKDRATYGYTF.

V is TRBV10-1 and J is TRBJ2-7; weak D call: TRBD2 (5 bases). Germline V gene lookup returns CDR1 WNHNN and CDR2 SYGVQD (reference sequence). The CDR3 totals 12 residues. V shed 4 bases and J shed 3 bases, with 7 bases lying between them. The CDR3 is CASSVAGYEQYF. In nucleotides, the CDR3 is TGCGCCAGCAGTGTGGCGGGCTACGAGCAGTACTTC.

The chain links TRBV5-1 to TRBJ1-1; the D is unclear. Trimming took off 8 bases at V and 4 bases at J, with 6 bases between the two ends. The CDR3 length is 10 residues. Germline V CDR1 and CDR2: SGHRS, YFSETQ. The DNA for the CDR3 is TGCGCCAGTCGGGGCACTGAAGCTTTCTTT. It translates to CASRGTEAFF.

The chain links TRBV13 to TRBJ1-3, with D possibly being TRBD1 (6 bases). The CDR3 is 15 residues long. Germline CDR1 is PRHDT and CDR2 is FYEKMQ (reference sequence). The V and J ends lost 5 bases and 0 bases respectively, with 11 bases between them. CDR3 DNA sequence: TGTGCCAGCAGCCGACAGGTTCGCTCTGGAAACACCATATATTTT. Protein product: CASSRQVRSGNTIYF.

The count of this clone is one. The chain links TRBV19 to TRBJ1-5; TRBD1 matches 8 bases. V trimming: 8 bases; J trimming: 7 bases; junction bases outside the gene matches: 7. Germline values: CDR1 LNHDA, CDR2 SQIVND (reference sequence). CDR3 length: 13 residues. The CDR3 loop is CASSPTGVQPQHF. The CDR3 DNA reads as TGTGCCAGTTCCCCGACAGGGGTACAGCCCCAGCATTTT.

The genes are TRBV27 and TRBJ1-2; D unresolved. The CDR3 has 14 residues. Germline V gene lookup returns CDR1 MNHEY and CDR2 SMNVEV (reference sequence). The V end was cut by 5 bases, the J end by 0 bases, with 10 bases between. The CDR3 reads CASSPGWANYGYTF. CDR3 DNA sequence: TGTGCCAGCAGTCCCGGGTGGGCTAACTATGGCTACACCTTC.

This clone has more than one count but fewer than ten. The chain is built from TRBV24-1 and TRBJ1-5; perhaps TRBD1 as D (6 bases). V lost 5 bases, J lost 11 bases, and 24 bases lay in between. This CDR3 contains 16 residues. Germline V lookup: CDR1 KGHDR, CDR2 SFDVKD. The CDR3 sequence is CATSAGIIGGTTSQHF. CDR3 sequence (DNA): TGTGCCACCAGTGCTGGGATCATAGGGGGTACCACGTCCCAGCATTTT.

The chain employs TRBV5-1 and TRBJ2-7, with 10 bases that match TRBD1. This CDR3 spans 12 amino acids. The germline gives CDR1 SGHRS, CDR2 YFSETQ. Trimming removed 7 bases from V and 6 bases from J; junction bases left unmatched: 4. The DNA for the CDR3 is TGCGCCAGCGGGACAGGGGCTGTCGAGCAGTACTTC. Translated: CASGTGAVEQYF.

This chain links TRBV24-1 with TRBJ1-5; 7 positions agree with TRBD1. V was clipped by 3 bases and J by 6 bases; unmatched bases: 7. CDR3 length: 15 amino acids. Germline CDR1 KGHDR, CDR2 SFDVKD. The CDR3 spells CATSDKDRWGQPQHF. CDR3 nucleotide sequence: TGTGCCACCAGTGATAAGGACAGGTGGGGTCAGCCCCAGCATTTT.

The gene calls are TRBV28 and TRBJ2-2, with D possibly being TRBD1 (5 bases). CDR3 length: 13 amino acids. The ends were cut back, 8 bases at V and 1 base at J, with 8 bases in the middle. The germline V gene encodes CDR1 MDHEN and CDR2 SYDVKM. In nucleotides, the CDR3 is TGTGCCAGCGGTCAGGGGAACACCGGGGAGCTGTTTTTT. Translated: CASGQGNTGELFF.

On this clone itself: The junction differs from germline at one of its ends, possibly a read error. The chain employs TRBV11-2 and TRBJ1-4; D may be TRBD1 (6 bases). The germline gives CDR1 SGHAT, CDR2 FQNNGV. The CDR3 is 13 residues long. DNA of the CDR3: TGTGCCAGCAGCTTGGCCGCGGGGGCCAGAAGTGATTTT. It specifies CASSLAAGARSDF.

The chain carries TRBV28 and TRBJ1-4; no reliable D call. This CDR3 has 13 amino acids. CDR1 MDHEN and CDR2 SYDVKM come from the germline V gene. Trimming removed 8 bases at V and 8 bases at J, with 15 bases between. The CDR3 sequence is CASSSGILEKLFF. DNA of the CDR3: TGTGCCAGCTCCTCGGGAATACTCGAAAAACTGTTTTTT.

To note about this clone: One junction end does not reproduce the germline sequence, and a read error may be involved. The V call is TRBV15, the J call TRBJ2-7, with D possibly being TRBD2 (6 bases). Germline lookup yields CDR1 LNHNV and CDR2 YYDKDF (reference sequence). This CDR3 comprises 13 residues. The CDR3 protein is CATTRLGGYEQYF. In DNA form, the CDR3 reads TGTGCCACCACCAGACTCGGGGGCTACGAGCAGTACTTC.

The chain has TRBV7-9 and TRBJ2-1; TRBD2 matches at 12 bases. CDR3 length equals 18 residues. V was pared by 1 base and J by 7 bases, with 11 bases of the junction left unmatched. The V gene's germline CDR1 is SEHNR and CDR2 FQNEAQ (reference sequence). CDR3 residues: CASSLGVGLAGYGNEQFF. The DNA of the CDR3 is TGTGCCAGCAGCTTAGGGGTGGGACTAGCGGGCTACGGGAATGAGCAGTTCTTC.

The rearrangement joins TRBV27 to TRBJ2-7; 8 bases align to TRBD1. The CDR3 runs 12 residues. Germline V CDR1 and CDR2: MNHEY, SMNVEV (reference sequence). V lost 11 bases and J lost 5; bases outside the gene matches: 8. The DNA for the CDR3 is TGTGCCCTACCGCAGGGGGCTCACGAGCAGTACTTC. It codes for CALPQGAHEQYF.